The entry below describes one T cell receptor beta chain. The authors' processing: How many nucleated cells were present was estimated from reference gene primer amplification. Clones were read by immunoSEQ multiplex PCR, and TCRdb kept only the in-frame ones, dropping some. The V and J calls and clone size were taken over from that table, and D and trimming were inferred from the DNA. The sample has approximately 220,000 clones, around 84% seen once; the top ten hold 4.5% to 6%. The sample comes from a study of blood T cell repertoires in COVID-19. About the study: From the United States, Italy and Spain came samples of acute and convalescent COVID-19. From T cells, B-cell-depleted T cells, or PBMCs came the material, which was cDNA or gDNA.

With 5 bases removed from V and 6 bases from J, the gap between germline ends came to 10 bases. Germline-derived CDR1 and CDR2 are SGHTA and FQGNSA. The CDR3 length is 13 residues. What was sequenced was peripheral blood. The source is an older woman who had recovered from COVID-19. The chain carries TRBV7-2 and TRBJ1-4; TRBD1 might be the D (6 bases). The CDR3 loop reads CASSKGDDEKLFF. CDR3 sequence (DNA): TGTGCCAGCAGCAAGGGGGACGATGAAAAACTGTTTTTT.